This passage covers 15 T cell receptor beta chains from one sample sequenced in a study of OX40 agonist ivuxolimab in advanced cancers. The data were produced by immunoSEQ multiplex PCR, yet TCRdb's version contains in-frame clones alone and is incomplete. The sample has roughly 15,000 clones, about 88% seen once. The specimen comprised CD4+ or CD8+ T cells sorted from blood, sampled in a trial of the OX40 agonist ivuxolimab. The receptors come from an adult with an advanced solid tumor such as melanoma, head and neck, liver or kidney cancer.

The chain has TRBV5-4 and TRBJ1-6; unclear D gene. Germline CDR1 is SGHNT and CDR2 is YYREEE (reference sequence). V lost 0 bases to trimming and J lost 5 bases, with 9 bases between them. CDR3 length: 15 residues. The CDR3 DNA reads as TGTGCCAGCAGCTTGGGCGGTGTCCATAATTCACCCCTCCACTTT. Its protein product is CASSLGGVHNSPLHF. Full variable domain (remainder filled in from reference TRBV5-4 and TRBJ1-6): ETGVTQSPTHLIKTRGQQVTLRCSSQSGHNTVSWYQQALGQGPQFIFQYYREEENGRGNFPPRFSGLQFPNYSSELNVNALELDDSALYLCASSLGGVHNSPLHFGNGTRLTVT.

This clone was seen a handful of times. This sequence joins TRBV4-1 and TRBJ2-2; D is possibly TRBD2 (6 bases). The CDR3 consists of 16 residues. Trimming shortened V by 0 bases and J by 6 bases, and 14 bases separated the two germline ends. Germline assignment: CDR1 MGHRA and CDR2 YSYEKL. CDR3 DNA: TGCGCCAGCAGCCAAGATCAGGCGGGGCTAGCCGGGGAGCTGTTTTTT. Translating it yields CASSQDQAGLAGELFF.

This sequence joins TRBV28 and TRBJ2-1; the match to TRBD1 covers 9 bases. Germline CDR1 and CDR2: MDHEN and SYDVKM. This CDR3 has 16 residues. Trimming at V came to 7 bases and at J to 3 bases, leaving 10 bases not matched to a gene. CDR3 coding DNA: TGTGCCAGCAATTCGGGACAGGGTCTTCTCTACAATGAGCAGTTCTTC. Amino acid sequence: CASNSGQGLLYNEQFF.

The rearrangement uses TRBV11-3 and TRBJ2-7; D remains unclear. The CDR3 spans 14 residues. Germline values: CDR1 SGHNT, CDR2 YENEEA. V was cut by 1 base and J by 3 bases, with 10 bases left in between. For the CDR3, the DNA is TGTGCCAGCAGCTTAGTCGGTTACGACTACGAGCAGTACTTC. Protein: CASSLVGYDYEQYF.

J is TRBJ1-1 and V is TRBV28; 8 bases agree with TRBD1. CDR3 length: 19 amino acids. Germline loops: CDR1 MDHEN, CDR2 SYDVKM. The trim removed 3 bases at V and 0 bases at J, leaving 15 bases unmatched. CDR3 in amino acids: CASSFGTGRFSFMNTEAFF. CDR3 in DNA: TGTGCCAGCAGTTTCGGGACAGGTCGCTTTTCCTTCATGAACACTGAAGCTTTCTTT.

This clone was picked up a small number of times. Other DNA sequences in this specimen translate into the identical CDR3. The chain links TRBV18 to TRBJ1-5; D is undetermined. The CDR3 covers 13 residues. The germline V gene encodes CDR1 KGHSH and CDR2 LQKENI. V lost 5 bases, J lost 0 bases, and 5 bases lay in between. The CDR3 coding sequence is TGTGCCAGCTCAGGAGATAGCAATCAGCCCCAGCATTTT. Protein sequence: CASSGDSNQPQHF.

This chain connects TRBV14 to TRBJ2-7; 13 positions match TRBD2. V lost 5 bases to trimming and J lost 6 bases; unmatched junction nucleotides: 4. CDR3 length: 14 amino acids. Germline CDR1 SGHDN, CDR2 FVKESK. The CDR3, as DNA: TGTGCCAGCAGCTCCCGACTAGCGGGAGGCGAGCAGTACTTC. This gives the protein CASSSRLAGGEQYF.

The chain employs TRBV9 and TRBJ2-1; weak D call: TRBD2 (5 bases). Germline V gives CDR1 SGDLS, CDR2 YYNGEE. Trimming cost V 6 bases and J 8 bases, with 18 bases left between them. The CDR3 length is 14 residues. CDR3 nucleotide sequence: TGTGCCAGCACGACTGGCCCGCGGGTCTATGAGCAGTTCTTC. Translation gives CASTTGPRVYEQFF.

J is TRBJ2-7 and V is TRBV7-3; D is unclear. CDR1 is SGHTA and CDR2 is FQGTGA in the germline V gene. This CDR3 region has 14 residues. Trimming stripped 1 base from V and 7 bases from J, with 14 bases between. The CDR3 bases are TGTGCCAGCAGCTTAATTTGGGGTTCTGGAGAGCAGTACTTC. Residues: CASSLIWGSGEQYF.

This chain connects TRBV5-6 to TRBJ1-4, with a possible D match to TRBD1 (5 bases). CDR1 is SGHDT and CDR2 is YYEEEE in the germline V gene. V was clipped by 4 bases and J by 5 bases, with 12 bases between them. This CDR3 is 14 amino acids long. CDR3 DNA sequence: TGTGCCAGCAGCATAGGGACGCAGAATGAAAAACTGTTTTTT. Translated: CASSIGTQNEKLFF. The full variable domain, in which reference TRBV5-6 and TRBJ1-4 provide the parts outside the CDR3, is DAGVTQSPTHLIKTRGQQVTLRCSPKSGHDTVSWYQQALGQGPQFIFQYYEEEERQRGNFPDRFSGHQFPNYSSELNVNALLLGDSALYLCASSIGTQNEKLFFGSGTQLSVL.

The chain joins TRBV5-1 to TRBJ1-4, with D perhaps TRBD1 (5 bases). Germline-derived CDR1 and CDR2 are SGHRS and YFSETQ. Trimming removed 0 bases at V and 5 bases at J, with 8 bases between. The CDR3 runs to 14 residues. The DNA of the CDR3 is TGCGCCAGCAGCTTGGGAGGGGCAAATGAAAAACTGTTTTTT. Translation: CASSLGGANEKLFF. The whole variable domain, remainder taken from reference TRBV5-1 and TRBJ1-4, is KAGVTQTPRYLIKTRGQQVTLSCSPISGHRSVSWYQQTPGQGLQFLFEYFSETQRNKGNFPGRFSGRQFSNSRSEMNVSTLELGDSALYLCASSLGGANEKLFFGSGTQLSVL.

The gene calls are TRBV7-3 and TRBJ2-7; the D gene is possibly TRBD1 (6 bases). CDR1 is SGHTA and CDR2 is FQGTGA in the germline V gene. CDR3 length equals 12 residues. Trimming cost V 4 bases and J 6 bases, with 10 bases left between them. In DNA form, the CDR3 reads TGTGCCAGCAGCTCCGGGACAAGCGAGCAGTACTTC. This gives the protein CASSSGTSEQYF.

In DNA, the CDR3 is TGTGCCAGCAGTGTGGGGACAGGGGCTTCCGGGGAGCTGTTTTTT. Translation gives CASSVGTGASGELFF. The chain carries TRBV7-9 and TRBJ2-2; 10 nucleotides agree with TRBD1. The germline V gene has CDR1 SEHNR and CDR2 FQNEAQ (reference sequence). V lost 6 bases and J lost 6; bases outside the gene matches: 7. This CDR3 contains 15 residues.

CDR3 sequence reads: CASSSGQRGANVLTF. The CDR3 nucleotides read TGTGCCAGCAGCTCCGGACAGCGCGGGGCCAACGTCCTGACTTTC. The chain uses TRBV7-3 and TRBJ2-6, with a weak D call TRBD1 (6 bases). Germline V gives CDR1 SGHTA, CDR2 FQGTGA. This CDR3 is built from 15 residues. V was trimmed by 4 bases and J by 4 bases, leaving 11 bases between them.

This rearrangement joins TRBV5-1 to TRBJ2-7, with 7 bases that match TRBD1. Germline V gene lookup returns CDR1 SGHRS and CDR2 YFSETQ. J lost 0 bases, V lost 0 bases, and 6 bases had no gene match. CDR3 length: 16 residues. This chain's CDR3 is CASSLDPGTASYEQYF. CDR3 DNA sequence: TGCGCCAGCAGCTTGGACCCGGGGACAGCCTCCTACGAGCAGTACTTC.